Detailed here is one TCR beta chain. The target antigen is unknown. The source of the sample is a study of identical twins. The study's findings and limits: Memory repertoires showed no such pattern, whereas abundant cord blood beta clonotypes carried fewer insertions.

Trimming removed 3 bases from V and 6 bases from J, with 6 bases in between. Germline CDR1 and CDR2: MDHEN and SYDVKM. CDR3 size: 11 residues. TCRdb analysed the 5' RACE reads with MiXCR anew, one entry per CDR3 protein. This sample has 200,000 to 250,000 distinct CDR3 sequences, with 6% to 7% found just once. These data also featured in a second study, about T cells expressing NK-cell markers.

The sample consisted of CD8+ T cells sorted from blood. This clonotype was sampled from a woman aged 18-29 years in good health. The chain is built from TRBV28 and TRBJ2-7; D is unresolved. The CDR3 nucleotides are TGTGCCAGCAGTTTTAATAGCGAGCAGTACTTC. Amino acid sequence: CASSFNSEQYF.